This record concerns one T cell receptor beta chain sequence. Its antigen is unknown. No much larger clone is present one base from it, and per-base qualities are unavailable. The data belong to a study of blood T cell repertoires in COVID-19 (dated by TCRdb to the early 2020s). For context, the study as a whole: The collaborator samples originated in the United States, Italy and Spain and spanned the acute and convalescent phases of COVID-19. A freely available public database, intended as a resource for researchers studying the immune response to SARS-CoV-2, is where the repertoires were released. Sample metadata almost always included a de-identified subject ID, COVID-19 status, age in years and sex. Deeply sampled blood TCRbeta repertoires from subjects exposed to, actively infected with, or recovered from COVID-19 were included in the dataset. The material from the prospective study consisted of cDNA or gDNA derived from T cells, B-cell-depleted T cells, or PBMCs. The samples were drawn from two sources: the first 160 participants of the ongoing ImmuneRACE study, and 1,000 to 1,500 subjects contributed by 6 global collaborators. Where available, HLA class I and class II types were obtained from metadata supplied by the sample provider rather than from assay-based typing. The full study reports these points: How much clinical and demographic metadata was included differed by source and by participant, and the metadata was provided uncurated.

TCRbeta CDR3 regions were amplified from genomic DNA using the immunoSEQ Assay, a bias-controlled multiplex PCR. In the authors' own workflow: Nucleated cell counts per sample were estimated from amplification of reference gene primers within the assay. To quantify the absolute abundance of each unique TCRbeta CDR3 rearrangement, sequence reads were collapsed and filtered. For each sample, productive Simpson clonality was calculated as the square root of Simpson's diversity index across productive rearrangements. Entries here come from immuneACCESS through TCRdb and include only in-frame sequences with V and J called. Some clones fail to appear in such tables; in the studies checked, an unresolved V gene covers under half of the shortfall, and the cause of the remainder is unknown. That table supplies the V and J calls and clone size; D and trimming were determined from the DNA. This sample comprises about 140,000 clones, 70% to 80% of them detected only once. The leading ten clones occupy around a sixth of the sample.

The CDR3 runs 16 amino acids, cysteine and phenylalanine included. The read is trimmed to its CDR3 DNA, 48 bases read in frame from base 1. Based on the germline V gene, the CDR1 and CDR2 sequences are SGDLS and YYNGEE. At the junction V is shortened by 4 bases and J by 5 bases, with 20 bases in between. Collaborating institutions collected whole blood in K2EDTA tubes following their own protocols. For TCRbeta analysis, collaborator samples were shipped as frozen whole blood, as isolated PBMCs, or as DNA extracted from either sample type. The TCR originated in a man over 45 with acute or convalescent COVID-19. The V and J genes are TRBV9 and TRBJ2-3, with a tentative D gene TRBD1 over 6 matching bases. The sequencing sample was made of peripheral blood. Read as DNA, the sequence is TGTGCCAGCAGCCACGGGAATCAGGGGATCGGAGATACGCAGTATTTT. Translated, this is CASSHGNQGIGDTQYF.